The 24 T cell receptor beta chains listed next were all sequenced from one sample in a study of CD8 T cells in ankylosing spondylitis. TCRdb re-derived calls from the 5' RACE reads in MiXCR, one entry per CDR3 protein. The sample lists about 360,000 distinct CDR3 sequences; about 15% were seen once. Sequenced input: blood, either unsorted or a sorted T cell fraction (not recorded which). The source is a male donor with ankylosing spondylitis or in good health (not recorded which).

The J gene is TRBJ1-3, the V gene TRBV30; D gene ambiguous. This CDR3 is 13 amino acids long. Germline CDR1 GTSNPN, CDR2 SVGIG (reference sequence). Trimming removed 2 bases at V and 0 bases at J, with 5 bases between. This chain's CDR3 is CAWSIRSGNTIYF. In nucleotides, the CDR3 is TGTGCCTGGAGTATCCGCTCTGGAAACACCATATATTTT.

This clonotype has a handful of counts. The V gene is TRBV20-1, the J gene TRBJ2-3; no clear D. Germline values: CDR1 DFQATT, CDR2 SNEGSKA (reference sequence). The CDR3 loop spans 14 amino acids. The germline V and J ends were trimmed by 6 bases and 1 base, with 14 bases remaining between them. For the CDR3, the DNA is TGCAGTGCAGTCAAGACTGGCGGCACAGATACGCAGTATTTT. This translates into CSAVKTGGTDTQYF.

The table lists this clonotype with many counts. V gene TRBV18 combines with J gene TRBJ2-7, with a tentative D call TRBD1 (6 bases). The CDR3 loop spans 13 amino acids. Per the germline V gene, CDR1 is KGHSH and CDR2 is LQKENI. Trimming removed 3 bases at V and 7 bases at J, with 13 bases between. CDR3 protein: CASSPGTPGEQYF. The DNA for the CDR3 is TGTGCCAGCTCACCCGGGACACCGGGAGAGCAGTACTTC.

Only a few counts were recorded for this clonotype. This chain connects TRBV5-1 to TRBJ2-3; the match to TRBD1 covers 7 bases. CDR1 is SGHRS and CDR2 is YFSETQ in the germline V gene. Trimming took 5 bases from V and 3 from J; bases not matched to a gene: 9. CDR3 size: 15 residues. Here the CDR3 reads CASSRTGDPTDTQYF. CDR3 coding DNA: TGCGCCAGCAGTCGTACAGGGGACCCAACAGATACGCAGTATTTT.

The rearrangement links TRBV29-1 to TRBJ2-7; D possibly corresponds to TRBD1 (7 bases). Trimming stripped 1 base from V and 5 bases from J, with 21 bases between. Germline lookup yields CDR1 SQVTM and CDR2 ANQGSEA. CDR3 length: 16 amino acids. The CDR3 DNA reads as TGCAGCGTTGAAGTTGCGGGTTTGGCAGGGGGGAACGAGCAGTACTTC. The encoded protein is CSVEVAGLAGGNEQYF.

This clonotype was seen more than once but under ten times. As the CDR3 is not closed by the conserved phenylalanine or tryptophan, this likely results from a read error. Because the CDR3's place on the DNA is in doubt, the DNA is left out and the CDR3 is given as listed by TCRdb. The chain recombines TRBV29-1 with TRBJ2-1; TRBD2, as called in the table, went unchecked against the DNA. CDR1 is SQVTM, CDR2 ANQGSEA, per germline. The length of the CDR3 is 11 amino acids, counting both ends. CDR3 in amino acids: CSVGGASGSNL.

In this sample, this clonotype turned up a few times. V usage is TRBV11-2 and J usage is TRBJ1-3, with D tentatively TRBD1 (5 bases). V gave up 5 bases and J gave up 2 bases, with 13 bases separating them. The CDR3 length is 15 residues. The germline V gene encodes CDR1 SGHAT and CDR2 FQNNGV. The CDR3 region is CASSPGAGTGNTIYF. CDR3 coding DNA: TGTGCCAGCAGCCCCGGGGCGGGGACTGGAAACACCATATATTTT.

This clonotype was recorded a few times. This rearrangement joins TRBV14 to TRBJ2-3; 10 bases fit TRBD2. Germline loops: CDR1 SGHDN, CDR2 FVKESK. The CDR3 contains 19 residues. The ends lost 0 bases at V and 4 bases at J; junction bases unmatched: 13. The DNA for the CDR3 is TGTGCCAGCAGCCAAGATGAGTCACTAGCGGGAAGAATCGCAGATACGCAGTATTTT. Translated: CASSQDESLAGRIADTQYF.

This chain joins TRBV12-3 or TRBV12-4 and TRBJ2-7, with a tentative D call TRBD2 (7 bases). The CDR3 is made up of 14 amino acids. V shed 6 bases and J shed 2 bases, with 14 bases lying between them. DNA for the CDR3: TGTGCCAGCAGGAGAGGGGGGGGCCCCTACGAGCAGTACTTC. Its translation is CASRRGGGPYEQYF.

The chain recombines TRBV30 with TRBJ1-1; D perhaps matches TRBD1 (5 bases). Germline-derived CDR1 and CDR2 are GTSNPN and SVGIG (reference sequence). The CDR3 totals 15 residues. V dropped 0 bases and J dropped 3 bases, with 14 bases sitting between them. CDR3 residues: CAWSVKVLGDTEAFF. The CDR3, as DNA: TGTGCCTGGAGTGTAAAGGTCCTGGGGGACACTGAAGCTTTCTTT.

In its sample, this clonotype was seen a few times. J is TRBJ1-1 and V is TRBV6-1; D is possibly TRBD1 (5 bases). This CDR3 has 14 amino acids. V dropped 5 bases and J dropped 2 bases, with 12 bases sitting between them. Germline values: CDR1 MNHNS, CDR2 SASEGT. The CDR3 DNA reads TGTGCCAGCAGTAAACAGGAAAGTAACACTGAAGCTTTCTTT. Translation: CASSKQESNTEAFF.

This clonotype was seen only a few times. The chain couples TRBV18 to TRBJ2-5, with D possibly TRBD1 on 6 matching bases. Trimming stripped 3 bases from V and 0 bases from J, with 11 bases between. CDR3 size: 15 residues. Germline loops: CDR1 KGHSH, CDR2 LQKENI. In nucleotides, the CDR3 is TGTGCCAGCTCACCGCGAGGACAGTACCAAGAGACCCAGTACTTC. Amino acids: CASSPRGQYQETQYF.

In this sample, this clonotype turned up many times. The chain employs TRBV5-6 and TRBJ1-2, with a tentative D call TRBD1 (6 bases). Looked up from germline, CDR1 is SGHDT and CDR2 is YYEEEE. The CDR3 extends over 15 amino acids. The V gene lost 3 bases and the J gene lost 4 bases, with 16 bases spanning the gap. In DNA, the CDR3 is TGTGCCAGCAGCTCGAACGGGGGGCTAGTCTATGGCTACACCTTC. Translated, it gives CASSSNGGLVYGYTF.

In its sample, this clonotype was seen a few times. V is TRBV5-5 and J is TRBJ2-1, with TRBD1 as a possible D gene (5 bases). This CDR3 comprises 15 residues. In germline, CDR1 is SGHKS, CDR2 YYEKEE (reference sequence). The germline V and J ends were trimmed by 1 base and 9 bases, with 17 bases remaining between them. In DNA form, the CDR3 reads TGTGCCAGCAGCTTGCAGTCTAGGGGCCAAGGTGAGCAGTTCTTC. This sequence encodes CASSLQSRGQGEQFF.

The V gene is TRBV10-3, the J gene TRBJ2-5; the match to TRBD2 covers 7 bases. The CDR3 has 14 amino acids. Germline lookup yields CDR1 ENHRY and CDR2 SYGVKD. The junction had 10 bases not matched to a gene; V was cut back by 8 bases and J by 4 bases. CDR3 sequence: CAISPAAGRETQYF. As DNA, the CDR3 is TGTGCCATCTCCCCCGCAGCGGGGAGAGAGACCCAGTACTTC.

The V and J genes are TRBV20-1 and TRBJ2-1; TRBD1 might be the D (6 bases). The germline V gene encodes CDR1 DFQATT and CDR2 SNEGSKA (reference sequence). The germline V and J ends were trimmed by 2 bases and 6 bases, with 11 bases remaining between them. The CDR3 contains 13 residues. For the CDR3, the DNA is TGCAGTGCTAGACAGGGGCTCTTCAATGAGCAGTTCTTC. Its translation: CSARQGLFNEQFF.

This chain connects TRBV6-1 to TRBJ2-3; D is unclear. The V end was cut by 6 bases, the J end by 0 bases, with 19 bases between. The CDR3 runs 17 residues. The V gene's germline CDR1 is MNHNS and CDR2 SASEGT. The CDR3, as DNA: TGTGCCAGCAGCTCAAACTTTCAGCGAGCTAGCACAGATACGCAGTATTTT. It is translated as CASSSNFQRASTDTQYF.

The chain is built from TRBV20-1 and TRBJ2-1; 14 nucleotides match TRBD2. Per germline, CDR1 DFQATT and CDR2 SNEGSKA (reference sequence). This CDR3 is built from 15 residues. V shed 6 bases, J shed 8 bases, and the junction held 9 bases outside the gene matches. The CDR3 region has the DNA TGCAGTGCCCCCGCGACTAGCGGGAGGGCTGATGAGCAGTTCTTC. Translation: CSAPATSGRADEQFF.

Only a few counts were recorded for this clonotype. This chain links TRBV20-1 with TRBJ1-4; D gene uncertain. CDR3 length: 13 amino acids. The V end was cut by 3 bases, the J end by 4 bases, with 9 bases between. Germline loops: CDR1 DFQATT, CDR2 SNEGSKA (reference sequence). CDR3 coding DNA: TGCAGTGCTAGTCAACAGTATAATGAAAAACTGTTTTTT. Amino acids: CSASQQYNEKLFF.

This clonotype has at least ten counts. The chain carries TRBV6-1 and TRBJ1-5; no reliable D call. This CDR3 is 12 amino acids long. Germline lookup yields CDR1 MNHNS and CDR2 SASEGT. The ends were cut back, 4 bases at V and 4 bases at J, with 5 bases in the middle. This CDR3 is CASSALNQPQHF. DNA of the CDR3: TGTGCCAGCAGTGCTTTAAATCAGCCCCAGCATTTT.

This clonotype was seen more than once but under ten times. This chain connects TRBV12-3 or TRBV12-4 to TRBJ2-3; D not certain. The V and J ends lost 3 bases and 5 bases respectively, with 9 bases between them. This CDR3 has 13 residues. CDR3 nucleotide sequence: TGTGCCAGCAGTTTCAGCCCAGTAGATACGCAGTATTTT. Translating gives CASSFSPVDTQYF.

This clonotype was picked up many times. V gene TRBV6-1 combines with J gene TRBJ1-2; 10 bases match TRBD1. Trimming cost V 2 bases and J 6 bases; bases outside gene matches: 6. CDR3 length: 15 residues. CDR1 is MNHNS, CDR2 SASEGT, per germline. The CDR3 DNA is TGTGCCAGCAGTGAACCCGCGGGACAGGGGAATGGCTACACCTTC. Translated, it gives CASSEPAGQGNGYTF.

The chain links TRBV7-9 to TRBJ1-1, with D perhaps matching TRBD1 (6 bases). The V and J ends lost 4 bases and 1 base respectively, with 10 bases between them. The CDR3 sequence is 14 residues long. Germline assignment: CDR1 SEHNR and CDR2 FQNEAQ (reference sequence). The CDR3 protein is CASSSWGANTEAFF. The CDR3 coding sequence is TGTGCCAGCAGCTCATGGGGGGCGAACACTGAAGCTTTCTTT.

J is TRBJ1-5 and V is TRBV10-3; D remains ambiguous. The CDR3 consists of 13 residues. CDR1 is ENHRY and CDR2 is SYGVKD in the germline V gene. Trimming pared 8 bases from V and 0 bases from J, leaving 8 bases between. CDR3 residues: CAISPDSNQPQHF. CDR3 coding DNA: TGTGCCATCTCGCCCGATAGCAATCAGCCCCAGCATTTT.